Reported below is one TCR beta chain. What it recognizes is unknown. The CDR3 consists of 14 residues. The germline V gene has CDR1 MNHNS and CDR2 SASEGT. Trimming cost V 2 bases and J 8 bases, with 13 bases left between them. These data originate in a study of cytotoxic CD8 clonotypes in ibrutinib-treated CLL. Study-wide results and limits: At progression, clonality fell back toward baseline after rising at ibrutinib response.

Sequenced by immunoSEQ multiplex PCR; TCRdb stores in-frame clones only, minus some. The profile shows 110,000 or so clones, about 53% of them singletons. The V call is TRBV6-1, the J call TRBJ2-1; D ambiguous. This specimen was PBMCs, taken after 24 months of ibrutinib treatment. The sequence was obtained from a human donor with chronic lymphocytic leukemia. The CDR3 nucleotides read TGTGCCAGCAGTGAATCAGTCCAATCCTATGAGCAGTTCTTC. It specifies CASSESVQSYEQFF.